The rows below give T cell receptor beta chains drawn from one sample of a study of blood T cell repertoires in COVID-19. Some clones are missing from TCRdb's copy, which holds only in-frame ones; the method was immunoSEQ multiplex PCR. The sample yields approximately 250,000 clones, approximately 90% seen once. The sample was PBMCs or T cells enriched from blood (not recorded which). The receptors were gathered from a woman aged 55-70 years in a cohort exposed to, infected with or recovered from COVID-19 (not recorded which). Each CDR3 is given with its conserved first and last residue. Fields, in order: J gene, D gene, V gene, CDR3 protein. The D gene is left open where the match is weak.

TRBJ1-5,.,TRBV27,CASKNSGFGQPQHF
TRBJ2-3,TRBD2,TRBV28,CASSLGGADTQYF
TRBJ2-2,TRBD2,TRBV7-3,CASSLISGTGGTGELFF
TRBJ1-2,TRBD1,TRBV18,CASSPFRDSYYGYTF
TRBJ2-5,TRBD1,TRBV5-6,CASSLAGTGEREETQYF
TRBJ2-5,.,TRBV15,CATSRVPGEETQYF
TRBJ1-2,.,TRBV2,CASSEARDGYGYTF
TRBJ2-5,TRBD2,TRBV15,CATSKLAGEETQYF
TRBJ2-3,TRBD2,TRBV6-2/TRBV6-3,CASSPAGGPTDTQYF
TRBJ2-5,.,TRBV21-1,CASSKEDSAGGGQETQYF
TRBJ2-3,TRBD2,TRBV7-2,CASRGGSGADTQYF
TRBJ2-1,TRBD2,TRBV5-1,CASSLGLAGDEQFF
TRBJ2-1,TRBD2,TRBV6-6,CASSSTSGRADEQFF
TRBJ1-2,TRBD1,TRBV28,CASSAPGQGGYGYTF
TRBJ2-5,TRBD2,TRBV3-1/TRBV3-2,CASSQGPGRGETQYF
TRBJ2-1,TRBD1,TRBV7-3,CASSLIGRDRGTEQFF
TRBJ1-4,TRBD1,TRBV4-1,CASSQLTGGTSTNEKLFF
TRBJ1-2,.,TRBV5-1,CASSPSVLSLHTF
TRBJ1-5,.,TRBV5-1,CASSAQGGNQPQHF
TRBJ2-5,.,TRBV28,CASRFVGSPQETQYF
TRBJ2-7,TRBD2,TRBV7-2,CASSLAVTSGRRYEQYF
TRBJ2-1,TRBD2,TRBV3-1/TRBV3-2,CASSQGPRGLAEPYNEQFF
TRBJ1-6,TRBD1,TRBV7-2,CASRTGTGVYGGSPLHF
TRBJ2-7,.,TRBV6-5,CASSYSRWQGEDEQYF
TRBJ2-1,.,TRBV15,CATSRDDSSYNEQFF
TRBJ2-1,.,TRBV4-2,CASSQDRAADSYNEQFF
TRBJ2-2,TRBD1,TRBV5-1,CASSFQTGVDTGELFF
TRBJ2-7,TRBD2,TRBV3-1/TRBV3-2,CASSHETSGKYEQYF
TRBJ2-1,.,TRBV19,CASSIARYNEQFF
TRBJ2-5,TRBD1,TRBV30,CAWSGTVQETQYF
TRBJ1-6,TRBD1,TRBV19,CASKGTEVNSPLHF
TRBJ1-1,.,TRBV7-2,CASSPAGVLRNTEAFF
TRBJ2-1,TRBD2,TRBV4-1,CASSQAAGVSYNEQFF
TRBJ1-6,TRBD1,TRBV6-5,CASSYSRQGRNSPLHF
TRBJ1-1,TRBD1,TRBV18,CASSPRQGSNTEAFF
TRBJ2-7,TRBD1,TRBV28,CASSSPGTGGYEQYF
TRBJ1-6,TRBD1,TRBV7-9,CASSLAGGTGNSPLHF
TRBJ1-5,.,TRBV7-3,CASSPQGGNQPQHF
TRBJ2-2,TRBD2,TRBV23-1,CASSPKIRGDGTSGKRGNTGELFF
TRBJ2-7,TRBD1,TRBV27,CAAQTSGTGAYEQYF
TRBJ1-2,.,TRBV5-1,CASSLGRVGYGYTF